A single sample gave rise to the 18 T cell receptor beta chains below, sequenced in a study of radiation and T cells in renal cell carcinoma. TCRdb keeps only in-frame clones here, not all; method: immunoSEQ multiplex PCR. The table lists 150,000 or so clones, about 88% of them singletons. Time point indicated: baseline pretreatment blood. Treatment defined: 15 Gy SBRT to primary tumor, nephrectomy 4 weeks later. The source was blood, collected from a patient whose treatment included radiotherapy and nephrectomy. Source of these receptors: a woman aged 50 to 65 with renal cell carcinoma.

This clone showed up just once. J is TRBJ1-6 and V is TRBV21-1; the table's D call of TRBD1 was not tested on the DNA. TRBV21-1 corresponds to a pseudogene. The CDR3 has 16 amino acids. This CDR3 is CASSGGPFYRVTPLHF. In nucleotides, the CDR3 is TGTGCCAGCAGCGGAGGCCCTTTTTACAGGGTTACACCCCTCCACTTT.

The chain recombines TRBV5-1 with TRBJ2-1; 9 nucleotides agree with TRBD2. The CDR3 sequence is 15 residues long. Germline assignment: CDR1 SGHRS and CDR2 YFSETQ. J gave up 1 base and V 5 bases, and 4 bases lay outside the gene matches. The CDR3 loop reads CASRGSGGSYNEQFF. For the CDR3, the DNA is TGCGCCAGCAGGGGTAGCGGGGGTTCCTACAATGAGCAGTTCTTC.

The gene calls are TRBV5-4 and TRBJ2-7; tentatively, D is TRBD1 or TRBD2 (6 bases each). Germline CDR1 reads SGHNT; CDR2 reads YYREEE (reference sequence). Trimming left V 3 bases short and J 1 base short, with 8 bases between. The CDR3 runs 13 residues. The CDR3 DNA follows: TGTGCCAGCAGCTCGGGGGCTTCCTACGAGCAGTACTTC. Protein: CASSSGASYEQYF.

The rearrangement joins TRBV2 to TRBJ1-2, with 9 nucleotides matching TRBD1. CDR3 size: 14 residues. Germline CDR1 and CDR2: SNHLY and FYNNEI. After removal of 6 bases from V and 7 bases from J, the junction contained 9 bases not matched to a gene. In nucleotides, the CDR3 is TGTGCCAGCAGCGGCTGGACAGGGGTGGGTGGCTACACCTTC. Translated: CASSGWTGVGGYTF.

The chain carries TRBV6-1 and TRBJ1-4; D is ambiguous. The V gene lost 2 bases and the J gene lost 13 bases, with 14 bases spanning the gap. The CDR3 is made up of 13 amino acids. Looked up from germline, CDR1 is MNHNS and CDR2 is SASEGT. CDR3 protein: CASSERAPLRLFF. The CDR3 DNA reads TGTGCCAGCAGTGAACGGGCGCCCCTCCGACTGTTTTTT.

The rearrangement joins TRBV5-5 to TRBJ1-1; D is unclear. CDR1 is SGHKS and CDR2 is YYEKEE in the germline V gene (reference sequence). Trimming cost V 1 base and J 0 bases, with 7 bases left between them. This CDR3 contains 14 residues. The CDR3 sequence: CASSLQRVNTEAFF. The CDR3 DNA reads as TGTGCCAGCAGCTTGCAAAGGGTGAACACTGAAGCTTTCTTT.

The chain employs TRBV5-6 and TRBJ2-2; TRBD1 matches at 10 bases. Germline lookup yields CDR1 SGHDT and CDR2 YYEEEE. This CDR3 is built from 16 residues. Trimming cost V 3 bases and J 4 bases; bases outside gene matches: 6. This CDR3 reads CASSSMGQGITGELFF. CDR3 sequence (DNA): TGTGCCAGCAGCTCCATGGGACAGGGGATCACCGGGGAGCTGTTTTTT.

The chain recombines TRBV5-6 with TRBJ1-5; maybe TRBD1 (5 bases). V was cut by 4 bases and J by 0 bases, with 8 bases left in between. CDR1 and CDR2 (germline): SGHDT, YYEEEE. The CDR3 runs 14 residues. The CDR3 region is CASSKRGSNQPQHF. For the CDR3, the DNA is TGTGCCAGCAGCAAGAGGGGTAGCAATCAGCCCCAGCATTTT. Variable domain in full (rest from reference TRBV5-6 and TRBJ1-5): DAGVTQSPTHLIKTRGQQVTLRCSPKSGHDTVSWYQQALGQGPQFIFQYYEEEERQRGNFPDRFSGHQFPNYSSELNVNALLLGDSALYLCASSKRGSNQPQHFGDGTRLSIL.

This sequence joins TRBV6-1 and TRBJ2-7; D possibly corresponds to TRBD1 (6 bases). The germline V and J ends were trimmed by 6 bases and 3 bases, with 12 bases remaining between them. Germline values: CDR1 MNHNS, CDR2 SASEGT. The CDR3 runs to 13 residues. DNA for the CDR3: TGTGCCAGCAGCTCGGGACACAACTACGAGCAGTACTTC. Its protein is CASSSGHNYEQYF.

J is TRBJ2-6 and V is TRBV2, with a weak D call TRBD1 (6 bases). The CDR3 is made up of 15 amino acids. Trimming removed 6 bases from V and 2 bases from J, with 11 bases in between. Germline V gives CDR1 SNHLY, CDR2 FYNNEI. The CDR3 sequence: CASSDNRAGANVLTF. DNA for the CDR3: TGTGCCAGCAGCGACAACAGGGCTGGGGCCAACGTCCTGACTTTC.

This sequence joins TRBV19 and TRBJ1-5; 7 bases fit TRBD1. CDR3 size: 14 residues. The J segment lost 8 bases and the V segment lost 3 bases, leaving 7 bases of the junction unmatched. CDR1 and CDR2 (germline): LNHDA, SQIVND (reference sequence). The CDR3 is CASSIGQAWEPQHF. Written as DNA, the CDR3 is TGTGCCAGTAGTATCGGACAGGCCTGGGAGCCCCAGCATTTT.

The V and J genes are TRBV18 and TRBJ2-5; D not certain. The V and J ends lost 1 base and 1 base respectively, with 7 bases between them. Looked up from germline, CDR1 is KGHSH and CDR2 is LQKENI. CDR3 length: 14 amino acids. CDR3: CASSPLGFQETQYF. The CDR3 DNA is TGTGCCAGCTCACCACTAGGTTTCCAAGAGACCCAGTACTTC.

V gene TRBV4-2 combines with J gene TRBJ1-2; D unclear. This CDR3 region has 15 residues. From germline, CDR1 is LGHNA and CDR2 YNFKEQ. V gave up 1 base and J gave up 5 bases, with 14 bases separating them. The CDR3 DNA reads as TGTGCCAGCAGCCAAGTTACCGGGGAGGCTTATGGCTACACCTTC. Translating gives CASSQVTGEAYGYTF.

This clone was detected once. The CDR3 is CASSRGLSHGYTF. For the CDR3, the DNA is TGTGCCAGTAGTAGGGGGCTAAGCCATGGCTACACCTTC. This chain uses TRBV19 with TRBJ1-2; D is possibly TRBD1 (6 bases). CDR1 is LNHDA, CDR2 SQIVND, per germline (reference sequence). This CDR3 spans 13 amino acids. V shed 4 bases and J shed 6 bases, with 12 bases lying between them.

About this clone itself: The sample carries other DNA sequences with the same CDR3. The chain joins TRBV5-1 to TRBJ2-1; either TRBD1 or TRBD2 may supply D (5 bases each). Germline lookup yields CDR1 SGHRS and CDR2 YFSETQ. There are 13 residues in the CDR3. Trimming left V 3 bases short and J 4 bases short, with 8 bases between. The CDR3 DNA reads TGCGCCAGCAGCTGGGACCTTTACAATGAGCAGTTCTTC. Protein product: CASSWDLYNEQFF.

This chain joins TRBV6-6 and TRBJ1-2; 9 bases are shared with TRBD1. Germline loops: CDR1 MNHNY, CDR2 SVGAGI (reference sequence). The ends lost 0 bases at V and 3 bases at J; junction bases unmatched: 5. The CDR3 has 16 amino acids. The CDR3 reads CASSYSQGTGYYGYTF. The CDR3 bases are TGTGCCAGCAGTTACTCGCAGGGGACAGGGTACTATGGCTACACCTTC.

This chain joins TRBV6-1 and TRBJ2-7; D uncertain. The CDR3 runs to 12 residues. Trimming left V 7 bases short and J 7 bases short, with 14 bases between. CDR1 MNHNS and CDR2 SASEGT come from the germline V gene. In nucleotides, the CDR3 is TGTGCCAGCACCTTGTCGTCAAGGGAGCAGTACTTC. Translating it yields CASTLSSREQYF.

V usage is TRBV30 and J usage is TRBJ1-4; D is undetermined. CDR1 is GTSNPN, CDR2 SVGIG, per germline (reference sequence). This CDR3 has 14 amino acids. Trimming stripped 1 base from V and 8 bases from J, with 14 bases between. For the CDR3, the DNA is TGTGCCTGGAGTGGGCCTACTAGAGGGGAAAAACTGTTTTTT. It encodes CAWSGPTRGEKLFF.